Sequencing of this TCR beta chain was carried out in a study of blood T cell repertoires in COVID-19. About the study: Samples of COVID-19 (acute and convalescent) were obtained from the United States, Italy and Spain.

Sequencing was performed with immunoSEQ multiplex PCR; in TCRdb, only in-frame clones are kept and a portion is missing. The sample yields 160,000 or so clones, roughly 87% seen once. Clinical histories supplied by participants themselves formed the basis of cohort assignment. V was clipped by 1 base and J by 2 bases; unmatched bases: 3. Germline V gene lookup returns CDR1 SNHLY and CDR2 FYNNEI. This CDR3 is 15 amino acids long. Input material: PBMCs or T cells enriched from blood (not recorded which). This receptor was identified in a human donor with acute COVID-19. The donor label of this sample is uncertain. The genes are TRBV2 and TRBJ2-3; 7 positions agree with TRBD2. For the CDR3, the DNA is TGTGCCAGCAGTGAAGGCGGGGGACCCACAGATACGCAGTATTTT. Amino acid sequence: CASSEGGGPTDTQYF.